These T cell receptor beta chains were read from a single sample in a study of shared clonotypes between healthy human individuals. Repertoires were generated with immunoSEQ multiplex PCR, while TCRdb's copy carries only in-frame clones and drops some. The table shows some 2.1 million clones, with 85% to 95% occurring only once. The material sequenced was naive CD4+ T cells sorted from blood. All receptors come from a man between 18 and 35 years old in good health. Each CDR3 is given with its conserved first and last residue. A D gene is named only where the DNA matches it firmly. Size is omitted from some rows. Given values are once, few, many or a class for expanded clones.

D gene: TRBD2; J gene: TRBJ2-2; V gene: TRBV5-1; clone size: NA; CDR3 protein: CASKGTSGPGELFF; CDR3 DNA: TGCGCCAGCAAGGGAACTAGCGGTCCCGGGGAGCTGTTTTTT
D gene: NA; J gene: TRBJ1-1; V gene: TRBV5-1; clone size: NA; CDR3 protein: CASSSDRRPNTEAFF; CDR3 DNA: TGCGCCAGCAGTTCCGATCGACGGCCGAACACTGAAGCTTTCTTT
D gene: TRBD1; J gene: TRBJ2-7; V gene: TRBV5-1; clone size: NA; CDR3 protein: CASSLGGTGGYEQYF; CDR3 DNA: TGCGCCAGCAGCTTAGGAGGGACAGGGGGATACGAGCAGTACTTC
D gene: NA; J gene: TRBJ2-6; V gene: TRBV14; clone size: NA; CDR3 protein: CAIGYSGANVLTF; CDR3 DNA: TGTGCCATCGGCTATTCTGGGGCCAACGTCCTGACTTTC
D gene: NA; J gene: TRBJ1-1; V gene: TRBV5-1; clone size: NA; CDR3 protein: CASSLDRGTEAFF; CDR3 DNA: TGCGCCAGCAGCTTGGATCGGGGAACTGAAGCTTTCTTT
D gene: TRBD1; J gene: TRBJ1-4; V gene: TRBV5-1; clone size: NA; CDR3 protein: CASSSGQPNEKLFF; CDR3 DNA: TGCGCCAGCAGCTCGGGACAGCCCAATGAAAAACTGTTTTTT
D gene: TRBD2; J gene: TRBJ2-7; V gene: TRBV5-4; clone size: NA; CDR3 protein: CASSFRTSGVSSYEQYF; CDR3 DNA: TGTGCCAGCAGCTTTAGGACTAGCGGGGTTAGCTCCTACGAGCAGTACTTC
D gene: TRBD2; J gene: TRBJ2-7; V gene: TRBV5-1; clone size: NA; CDR3 protein: CASSLGGQGGRSYEQYF; CDR3 DNA: TGCGCCAGCAGCTTGGGGGGCCAGGGCGGGAGGTCCTACGAGCAGTACTTC
D gene: NA; J gene: TRBJ2-3; V gene: TRBV9; clone size: NA; CDR3 protein: CASSVAGYLTDTQYF; CDR3 DNA: TGTGCCAGCAGCGTAGCAGGGTACCTGACAGATACGCAGTATTTT
D gene: NA; J gene: TRBJ1-1; V gene: TRBV9; clone size: NA; CDR3 protein: CASSVVDSVNTEAFF; CDR3 DNA: TGTGCCAGCAGCGTAGTCGATTCGGTGAACACTGAAGCTTTCTTT
D gene: NA; J gene: TRBJ1-2; V gene: TRBV9; clone size: once; CDR3 protein: CASSGQKTNYGYTF; CDR3 DNA: TGTGCCAGCAGCGGACAGAAGACTAACTATGGCTACACCTTC
D gene: TRBD1; J gene: TRBJ2-3; V gene: TRBV2; clone size: NA; CDR3 protein: CASSPPGQGIDTQYF; CDR3 DNA: TGTGCCAGCAGTCCACCGGGACAGGGTATAGATACGCAGTATTTT
D gene: TRBD1; J gene: TRBJ2-7; V gene: TRBV11-2; clone size: NA; CDR3 protein: CASSPQGAIGEQYF; CDR3 DNA: TGTGCCAGCAGCCCACAGGGGGCGATCGGGGAGCAGTACTTC
D gene: NA; J gene: TRBJ2-3; V gene: TRBV7-9; clone size: NA; CDR3 protein: CASPGSADTQYF; CDR3 DNA: TGTGCCAGCCCAGGCAGCGCCGATACGCAGTATTTT
D gene: NA; J gene: TRBJ2-7; V gene: TRBV6-6; clone size: once; CDR3 protein: CASSYDPTREQYF; CDR3 DNA: TGTGCCAGCAGTTACGACCCGACGAGGGAGCAGTACTTC
D gene: NA; J gene: TRBJ2-5; V gene: TRBV5-4; clone size: NA; CDR3 protein: CASSPQGGQETQYF; CDR3 DNA: TGTGCCAGCAGCCCACAGGGAGGCCAAGAGACCCAGTACTTC
D gene: TRBD1; J gene: TRBJ1-4; V gene: TRBV4-1; clone size: NA; CDR3 protein: CASSQATQGLEEKLFF; CDR3 DNA: TGCGCCAGCAGCCAAGCAACACAGGGGCTTGAGGAAAAACTGTTTTTT
D gene: TRBD1; J gene: TRBJ2-3; V gene: TRBV6-5; clone size: NA; CDR3 protein: CASSRGQGTDTQYF; CDR3 DNA: TGTGCCAGCAGTAGGGGACAGGGCACAGATACGCAGTATTTT
D gene: NA; J gene: TRBJ2-7; V gene: TRBV21-1; clone size: NA; CDR3 protein: CASSKGGPRRSSYEQYF; CDR3 DNA: TGTGCCAGCAGCAAAGGGGGTCCGAGGAGGAGCTCCTACGAGCAGTACTTC
D gene: TRBD1; J gene: TRBJ1-2; V gene: TRBV19; clone size: NA; CDR3 protein: CASSTLLDRGFLNYGYTF; CDR3 DNA: TGTGCCAGTAGTACCCTCTTAGACAGGGGGTTTCTTAACTATGGCTACACCTTC
D gene: NA; J gene: TRBJ1-5; V gene: TRBV7-4; clone size: NA; CDR3 protein: CASSFPPGRQPQHF; CDR3 DNA: TGTGCCAGCAGCTTTCCGCCGGGGAGGCAGCCCCAGCATTTT
D gene: TRBD1; J gene: TRBJ1-1; V gene: TRBV25-1; clone size: NA; CDR3 protein: CASSEYFSVGGPEAFF; CDR3 DNA: TGTGCCAGCAGTGAATATTTTAGCGTAGGGGGCCCTGAAGCTTTCTTT
D gene: NA; J gene: TRBJ1-5; V gene: TRBV10-3; clone size: once; CDR3 protein: CATGSSYPAKNDQPQHF; CDR3 DNA: TGTGCCACCGGGAGTTCCTATCCCGCCAAGAACGATCAGCCCCAGCATTTT